This TCR beta chain was found in a study of CD8+CD57+ T cells in acquired aplastic anemia. At the level of the study: An average of roughly 3 ug of DNA was obtained from sorted CD4+ and CD8+ cells. Study-level results: Significant differences in CD8+ Simpson's diversity were not observed between patients and controls.

CDR3 and TCR beta VDJ profiling relied on a genomic DNA template. A single record per CDR3 protein comes from TCRdb applying MiXCR to the reads. The profile shows 200,000 to 250,000 distinct CDR3 sequences, more than 55% of them singletons. As concerns this clonotype: What it binds is unknown.

The patients chosen for sequencing had shown expansion of CD8+CD57+ cells (detected by flow cytometry). Germline loops: CDR1 SEHNR, CDR2 FQNEAQ (reference sequence). V was pared by 5 bases and J by 0 bases, with 11 bases between. This CDR3 spans 14 amino acids. The rearrangement links TRBV7-9 to TRBJ2-7; D gene uncertain. Material: sorted CD4+, CD8+, or CD8+CD57+ T cells (not recorded which) from PBMCs. This receptor was taken from a human donor with aplastic anemia. The CDR3 is CASSLLDASYEQYF. In DNA, the CDR3 is TGTGCCAGCAGCCTCCTCGACGCCTCCTACGAGCAGTACTTC.